The 7 T cell receptor beta chains below all came from one sample that was sequenced in a study of T cells in tuberculosis. After thawing and overnight rest, PBMC were stained with GMM-loaded CD1B tetramer, viability dye and anti-CD3 for sorting. CD1B tetramers were loaded with Rhodococcus equi-derived C32 glucose monomycolate. Assay: immunoSEQ multiplex PCR; the TCRdb copy retains only in-frame clones and omits some. Of approximately 58,000 clones in the sample, 88% were seen once. Sequences were obtained from CD1b-GMM tetramer-negative cells sorted from PBMCs. Receptors originate from an adult woman with latent tuberculosis.

The chain recombines TRBV4-1 with TRBJ2-5, with 10 positions matching TRBD2. Trimming took 5 bases from V and 4 from J; bases not matched to a gene: 4. Germline values: CDR1 MGHRA, CDR2 YSYEKL. The CDR3 spans 14 residues. The CDR3 region is CASSISGRVETQYF. The CDR3 nucleotides are TGCGCCAGCAGCATAAGCGGGAGGGTAGAGACCCAGTACTTC.

The chain employs TRBV9 and TRBJ2-5, with D possibly TRBD2 on 5 matching bases. Germline V gives CDR1 SGDLS, CDR2 YYNGEE. V lost 0 bases and J lost 5, with 11 bases in between. The CDR3 covers 14 residues. For the CDR3, the DNA is TGTGCCAGCAGCGTAGGGGCTAGCATCGAGACCCAGTACTTC. It is translated as CASSVGASIETQYF. The whole variable domain, remainder taken from reference TRBV9 and TRBJ2-5, is DSGVTQTPKHLITATGQRVTLRCSPRSGDLSVYWYQQSLDQGLQFLIQYYNGEERAKGNILERFSAQQFPDLHSELNLSSLELGDSALYFCASSVGASIETQYFGPGTRLLVL.

Worth noting for this clone: It differs at one base from a far larger clone, so likely a read error. The sample has other DNA sequences that encode this CDR3 too. The chain uses TRBV7-2 and TRBJ1-3; D uncertain. This CDR3 comprises 15 residues. V was shortened by 6 bases and J by 0 bases, with 12 bases between the two germline ends. Looked up from germline, CDR1 is SGHTA and CDR2 is FQGNSA. In DNA form, the CDR3 reads TGTGCCAGCAGAGATGGACTGACCTCTGGAAACACCATATATTTT. Its protein is CASRDGLTSGNTIYF.

This rearrangement joins TRBV7-3 to TRBJ1-6; TRBD1 aligns across 7 bases. This CDR3 region has 14 residues. J gave up 9 bases and V 2 bases, and 4 bases lay outside the gene matches. Per germline, CDR1 SGHTA and CDR2 FQGTGA. CDR3 in amino acids: CASSLGTVASPLHF. As DNA, the CDR3 is TGTGCCAGCAGCTTAGGGACAGTAGCTTCACCCCTCCACTTT.

The chain uses TRBV5-1 and TRBJ1-1, with TRBD1 matching over 10 bases. After removal of 4 bases from V and 4 bases from J, the junction contained 16 bases not matched to a gene. Germline V lookup: CDR1 SGHRS, CDR2 YFSETQ. The CDR3 is 18 residues long. In DNA, the CDR3 is TGCGCCAGCAGCATACTCTCCGGGACAGGGGCTCTGGGCACTGAAGCTTTCTTT. Encoded protein: CASSILSGTGALGTEAFF. The whole variable domain, remainder taken from reference TRBV5-1 and TRBJ1-1, is KAGVTQTPRYLIKTRGQQVTLSCSPISGHRSVSWYQQTPGQGLQFLFEYFSETQRNKGNFPGRFSGRQFSNSRSEMNVSTLELGDSALYLCASSILSGTGALGTEAFFGQGTRLTVV.

Written as DNA, the CDR3 is TGTGCCAGCAGCTTCGGAAGAGGGTTTTATAATTCACCCCTCCACTTT. Its translation is CASSFGRGFYNSPLHF. J is TRBJ1-6 and V is TRBV7-2; D is ambiguous. Germline V gives CDR1 SGHTA, CDR2 FQGNSA. CDR3 length: 16 residues. Trimming left V 3 bases short and J 4 bases short, with 13 bases between. The full variable domain, its missing parts supplied by reference TRBV7-2 and TRBJ1-6, is GAGVSQSPSNKVTEKGKDVELRCDPISGHTALYWYRQSLGQGLEFLIYFQGNSAPDKSGLPSDRFSAERTGGSVSTLTIQRTQQEDSAVYLCASSFGRGFYNSPLHFGNGTRLTVT.

In this sample, this clone turned up once. V usage is TRBV7-2 and J usage is TRBJ1-5; 7 nucleotides align to TRBD1. Looked up from germline, CDR1 is SGHTA and CDR2 is FQGNSA. The CDR3 runs to 16 residues. J lost 3 bases, V lost 2 bases, and 7 bases had no gene match. CDR3 amino acids: CASSLSTDRVNQPQHF. CDR3 nucleotides: TGTGCCAGCAGCTTATCTACTGACAGGGTCAATCAGCCCCAGCATTTT.